This record covers a single TCR beta chain. The data stem from a study of blood T cell repertoires in COVID-19. The overall study: COVID-19 samples collected from the United States, Italy and Spain covered acute and convalescent phases. PBMCs, B-cell-depleted T cells, or T cells were the source of the cDNA or gDNA that made up the material.

In the original processing: Reference gene primer amplification gave estimated nucleated cell counts. Clones were read by immunoSEQ multiplex PCR, and TCRdb kept only the in-frame ones, dropping some. Clone size and V and J calls were adopted from that table, with D and trimming inferred from the DNA. The repertoire has 150,000 to 200,000 clones, approximately 85% of them found once; the top ten carry around 3%. The TCR originated in a man between 60 and 75 years old with acute or convalescent COVID-19. The specimen sequenced was peripheral blood.

The CDR3 DNA follows: TGTGCCAGCAGGCAGGGGGGTTATGGCTACACCTTC. Translated: CASRQGGYGYTF. The V and J genes are TRBV6-5 and TRBJ1-2; 7 nucleotides agree with TRBD1. Germline V gene data show CDR1 as MNHEY and CDR2 as SVGAGI. The CDR3 totals 12 residues. J lost 5 bases, V lost 6 bases, and 3 bases had no gene match.